Listed here are 3 T cell receptor beta chains from one sample, sequenced in a study of cytomegalovirus exposure and HLA in healthy donors. PCR employed 60 Vbeta and 13 Jbeta primers. Data came from immunoSEQ multiplex PCR; TCRdb stores just in-frame clones and leaves some out. The profile shows 110,000 to 150,000 clones, around 10% of them singletons. Sequencing used PBMCs. These receptors came from a male donor in good health and CMV-seronegative.

In this sample, this clone turned up a few times. In DNA, the CDR3 is TGTGCCAGCACCCGGACTAGCGGGAGGGACGAGCAGTACTTC. It translates to CASTRTSGRDEQYF. V and J are TRBV28 and TRBJ2-7; TRBD2 aligns across 15 bases. The CDR3 loop spans 14 amino acids. Germline CDR1 reads MDHEN; CDR2 reads SYDVKM. The trim removed 7 bases at V and 5 bases at J, leaving 3 bases unmatched. The variable domain in full, with the rest retrieved from reference TRBV28 and TRBJ2-7, is DVKVTQSSRYLVKRTGEKVFLECVQDMDHENMFWYRQDPGLGLRLIYFSYDVKMKEKGDIPEGYSVSREKKERFSLILESASTNQTSMYLCASTRTSGRDEQYFGPGTRLTVT.

This clone was detected a few times. This chain connects TRBV7-6 to TRBJ1-2; TRBD1 is a possible D gene (5 bases). Germline V gene lookup returns CDR1 SGHVS and CDR2 FNYEAQ. This CDR3 is built from 13 residues. V was trimmed by 5 bases and J by 8 bases, leaving 15 bases between them. CDR3 DNA sequence: TGTGCCAGCAGCCCCCATGGGGACTCAGGCTACACCTTC. Translating gives CASSPHGDSGYTF.

This clone was observed a handful of times. The chain combines TRBV6-6 with TRBJ2-2, with 12 bases lining up with TRBD1. V was clipped by 7 bases and J by 4 bases; unmatched bases: 7. The CDR3 sequence is 16 residues long. Germline-derived CDR1 and CDR2 are MNHNY and SVGAGI (reference sequence). In nucleotides, the CDR3 is TGTGCCAGCACCGTGGGACAGGGGGCTTTCACCGGGGAGCTGTTTTTT. Translated: CASTVGQGAFTGELFF.